This T cell receptor beta chain comes out of a study of cytomegalovirus exposure and HLA in healthy donors. Donors consisted of healthy bone marrow donors. PCR employed 60 Vbeta and 13 Jbeta primers. This table comes from immunoSEQ multiplex PCR, and its TCRdb copy is limited to in-frame clones, with some not included. The sample lists fewer than 350,000 clones, around nine tenths occurring once. The germline V gene has CDR1 SEHNR and CDR2 FQNEAQ (reference sequence). The CDR3 spans 13 residues. The V end was cut by 3 bases, the J end by 4 bases, with 9 bases between. A remark on this clone: The antigen is undetermined.

The study, taken as a whole, reports: Previously analyzed data showed that most TCR beta V segments were productive at a frequency of about 87% or about 30%. Testing in vitro showed a few CMV-associated chains specific for CMV antigens. Sequencing depth roughly uniform across donors was assumed in presence/absence analyses.

This TCR was sampled from a woman aged 18-29 years in good health and CMV-seronegative. The V gene is TRBV7-9, the J gene TRBJ2-5, with D tentatively TRBD2 (7 bases). Sequencing was performed on PBMCs. In nucleotides, the CDR3 is TGTGCCAGCAGCTTTGCGGGGGCAGAGACCCAGTACTTC. Its protein product is CASSFAGAETQYF. The complete variable domain, with remaining parts taken from reference TRBV7-9 and TRBJ2-5, reads DTGVSQNPRHKITKRGQNVTFRCDPISEHNRLYWYRQTLGQGPEFLTYFQNEAQLEKSRLLSDRFSAERPKGSFSTLEIQRTEQGDSAMYLCASSFAGAETQYFGPGTRLLVL.